This T cell receptor (beta chain) was identified in a study of cytomegalovirus exposure and HLA in healthy donors. Broader study findings: The study reported that TCR beta sequences accurately predicted HLA-A and HLA-B alleles in most subjects. Reports credit the classifier with highly specific, highly sensitive diagnosis of cytomegalovirus status. A later analysis found that most CMV-associated TCR beta chains appeared HLA-restricted.

The PCR had 60 Vbeta and 13 Jbeta primers. Sequencing used immunoSEQ multiplex PCR; TCRdb keeps in-frame clones, though not all of them. The data contain 95,000 to 100,000 clones, roughly 80% of them singletons. Comments on this clone: Its antigen remains unidentified.

V lost 4 bases and J 5 bases, leaving 9 bases between the germline ends. This CDR3 contains 13 residues. From germline, CDR1 is LNHDA and CDR2 SQIVND (reference sequence). The J gene is TRBJ1-3, the V gene TRBV19; a possible D gene is TRBD1 (5 bases). This TCR derives from a female donor in good health and CMV-seronegative. The sample comprised PBMCs. This CDR3 is CASSSDSRNTIYF. CDR3 coding DNA: TGTGCCAGTAGTAGTGACAGCCGAAACACCATATATTTT.